In this sample, the clone carrying this T cell receptor (beta chain) is large. V lost 3 bases to trimming and J lost 8 bases; unmatched junction nucleotides: 1. Germline-derived CDR1 and CDR2 are SNHLY and FYNNEI. This CDR3 spans 13 amino acids. This sample was taken from a study of PD-L1 blockade in urothelial cancer. As for the study in general: Men with urothelial cancer arising in the bladder made up most of the roughly 29 patients.

The table came from immunoSEQ multiplex PCR; TCRdb's copy has only in-frame clones and leaves some out. The top ten clones hold approximately 14% of a sample with tens of thousands of clones, around 86% of them seen once. As for time point: pretreatment peripheral blood. Individual patients had between 1 and 8 samples, taken pretreatment and on-treatment. Sequenced here: PBMCs, sampled around atezolizumab (anti-PD-L1) treatment. This receptor was taken from a man aged 65 to 85 with urothelial cancer. This chain links TRBV2 with TRBJ2-1; 10 positions agree with TRBD2. The CDR3 loop reads CASSDGTSDEQFF. DNA of the CDR3: TGTGCCAGCAGTGACGGGACTAGCGATGAGCAGTTCTTC.